Each of the 10 T cell receptor beta chains below was sequenced from the same sample in a study of cytomegalovirus exposure and HLA in healthy donors. PCR amplification relied on 60 Vbeta primers (plus 13 Jbeta primers). Some clones are missing from TCRdb's copy, which holds only in-frame ones; the method was immunoSEQ multiplex PCR. The data contain approximately 190,000 clones, 80% of them singletons. Sample: PBMCs. The receptor source for this set is a man aged 40-49 years in good health and CMV-seropositive.

The CDR3 sequence is CASSLLTGNIRTYEQYF. The CDR3 nucleotides read TGTGCCAGCAGCCTACTAACAGGGAACATTAGGACCTACGAGCAGTACTTC. The V and J genes are TRBV5-8 and TRBJ2-7, with D possibly matching TRBD1 (6 bases). The V and J ends lost 4 bases and 2 bases respectively, with 22 bases between them. The germline V gene has CDR1 SGHTS and CDR2 YDEGEE. The CDR3 is 17 residues long.

The V call is TRBV5-6, the J call TRBJ1-1; 11 bases are a match to TRBD1. V shed 3 bases, J shed 0 bases, and the junction held 4 bases outside the gene matches. The CDR3 length is 16 residues. The V gene's germline CDR1 is SGHDT and CDR2 YYEEEE. As DNA, the CDR3 is TGTGCCAGCAGCTCCCGGGACAGGGGGTTGAACACTGAAGCTTTCTTT. This encodes CASSSRDRGLNTEAFF.

The chain uses TRBV7-9 and TRBJ2-7, with D unresolved. Germline V gene lookup returns CDR1 SEHNR and CDR2 FQNEAQ (reference sequence). This CDR3 has 14 residues. Between the trimmed V and J ends, which lost 1 base and 2 bases, there was a span of 9 bases. The CDR3 reads CASSLVQVPYEQYF. DNA for the CDR3: TGTGCCAGCAGCTTAGTGCAGGTACCCTACGAGCAGTACTTC. The full variable domain, its missing parts supplied by reference TRBV7-9 and TRBJ2-7, is DTGVSQNPRHKITKRGQNVTFRCDPISEHNRLYWYRQTLGQGPEFLTYFQNEAQLEKSRLLSDRFSAERPKGSFSTLEIQRTEQGDSAMYLCASSLVQVPYEQYFGPGTRLTVT.

V is TRBV5-4 and J is TRBJ2-3, with 10 bases aligning to TRBD2. The CDR3 extends over 16 amino acids. V trimming: 4 bases; J trimming: 4 bases; junction bases outside the gene matches: 9. CDR1 SGHNT and CDR2 YYREEE come from the germline V gene (reference sequence). CDR3 coding DNA: TGTGCCAGCAGCGTCGAACTAGCGGGGAGGGCAGATACGCAGTATTTT. Residues: CASSVELAGRADTQYF.

The J gene is TRBJ2-5, the V gene TRBV19; D is possibly TRBD1 (5 bases). Gene TRBJ2-7 matches the end of the DNA better, so the J call may be wrong. Germline CDR1 reads LNHDA; CDR2 reads SQIVND (reference sequence). The CDR3 loop spans 14 amino acids. The CDR3 sequence: CASSRQFTSYEQYF. The CDR3 DNA reads TGTGCCAGTAGTAGACAGTTCACATCCTACGAGCAGTACTTC.

The chain has TRBV4-1 and TRBJ2-7, with a tentative D call TRBD1 (5 bases). The V gene's germline CDR1 is MGHRA and CDR2 YSYEKL. The length of the CDR3 is 15 residues. V lost 3 bases, J lost 1 base, and 13 bases lay in between. In nucleotides, the CDR3 is TGCGCCAGCAGCCAGGGGATCCAGGGATCCTACGAGCAGTACTTC. Its protein product is CASSQGIQGSYEQYF.

The V gene is TRBV15, the J gene TRBJ1-2; TRBD1 agrees at 9 bases. The trim removed 1 base at V and 6 bases at J, leaving 6 bases unmatched. CDR3 length equals 15 residues. Germline V gene lookup returns CDR1 LNHNV and CDR2 YYDKDF (reference sequence). In DNA form, the CDR3 reads TGTGCCACCAGCAGAGTTCCGGACAGGGGCGATGGCTACACCTTC. Encoded protein: CATSRVPDRGDGYTF.

The chain employs TRBV11-2 and TRBJ2-7; TRBD2 agrees at 9 bases. This CDR3 is 14 amino acids long. V trimming: 2 bases; J trimming: 4 bases; junction bases outside the gene matches: 3. The germline CDR1 and CDR2 sequences are SGHAT and FQNNGV. The CDR3 region has the DNA TGTGCCAGCAGCTTAAGGCTAGCGGGATACGAGCAGTACTTC. It specifies CASSLRLAGYEQYF. Full variable domain (missing parts from reference TRBV11-2 and TRBJ2-7): EAGVAQSPRYKIIEKRQSVAFWCNPISGHATLYWYQQILGQGPKLLIQFQNNGVVDDSQLPKDRFSAERLKGVDSTLKIQPAKLEDSAVYLCASSLRLAGYEQYFGPGTRLTVT.

This chain links TRBV9 with TRBJ1-2; TRBD1 matches at 8 bases. This CDR3 has 17 amino acids. Germline V CDR1 and CDR2: SGDLS, YYNGEE. Trimming at V came to 3 bases and at J to 7 bases, leaving 17 bases not matched to a gene. DNA of the CDR3: TGTGCCAGCAGCGAGGGGCCTATGACAGGGGATCTGGGTGGCTACACCTTC. This translates into CASSEGPMTGDLGGYTF.

With regard to this clone: Other DNA variants within this sample encode the same CDR3. CDR3 nucleotide sequence: TGTGCCAGCAGCGTGCAGGGAAGCTCTGGAAACACCATATATTTT. Amino acids: CASSVQGSSGNTIYF. The rearrangement uses TRBV9 and TRBJ1-3, with D tentatively TRBD1 (5 bases). Germline V CDR1 and CDR2: SGDLS, YYNGEE. The CDR3 has 15 amino acids. V lost 2 bases and J 0 bases, leaving 9 bases between the germline ends. The whole variable domain, filled in from reference TRBV9 and TRBJ1-3, reads DSGVTQTPKHLITATGQRVTLRCSPRSGDLSVYWYQQSLDQGLQFLIQYYNGEERAKGNILERFSAQQFPDLHSELNLSSLELGDSALYFCASSVQGSSGNTIYFGEGSWLTVV.